Below, 14 T cell receptor beta chains from the same sample are listed, as sequenced in a study of cytomegalovirus exposure and HLA in healthy donors. Primers included in the PCR were 60 Vbeta and 13 Jbeta primers. Sequencing used immunoSEQ multiplex PCR; TCRdb keeps in-frame clones, though not all of them. The repertoire includes 150,000 or so clones, 65% to 80% of them detected once, and 2% to 2.5% sits in the top ten. Sequenced material: PBMCs. These receptors originate from a female donor in good health and CMV-seronegative.

The chain has TRBV13 and TRBJ2-5; a possible D gene is TRBD1 (6 bases). The V and J ends lost 5 bases and 7 bases respectively, with 14 bases between them. This CDR3 contains 13 residues. The germline V gene encodes CDR1 PRHDT and CDR2 FYEKMQ (reference sequence). The CDR3 region has the DNA TGTGCCAGCAGCCTACAGGGTTTGGGGACCCAGTACTTC. Encoded protein: CASSLQGLGTQYF.

Only a few counts were recorded for this clone. The chain employs TRBV2 and TRBJ2-5, with 7 bases fitting TRBD1. CDR3 length: 12 amino acids. With V trimmed by 6 bases and J by 5 bases, 3 bases remained unmatched. Per germline, CDR1 SNHLY and CDR2 FYNNEI. CDR3: CASRQGTETQYF. CDR3 nucleotides: TGTGCCAGCAGACAGGGGACGGAGACCCAGTACTTC.

The rearrangement links TRBV5-1 to TRBJ2-6, with TRBD1 matching 8 bases. This CDR3 comprises 16 residues. After removal of 4 bases from V and 0 bases from J, the junction contained 3 bases not matched to a gene. Germline values: CDR1 SGHRS, CDR2 YFSETQ. The CDR3 DNA follows: TGCGCCAGCAGCCGGGACAGGTCCTCTGGGGCCAACGTCCTGACTTTC. It specifies CASSRDRSSGANVLTF.

V usage is TRBV7-3 and J usage is TRBJ1-1, with D unresolved. The CDR3 spans 13 residues. The V gene's germline CDR1 is SGHTA and CDR2 FQGTGA. Trimming removed 6 bases from V and 1 base from J, with 9 bases in between. The CDR3 here is CASSGGRNTEAFF. In DNA, the CDR3 is TGTGCCAGCAGTGGAGGGCGGAACACTGAAGCTTTCTTT.

This chain connects TRBV6-5 to TRBJ1-5, with TRBD1 matching over 8 bases. This CDR3 spans 14 amino acids. V dropped 6 bases and J dropped 11; count of bases not matched to a gene: 12. Germline loops: CDR1 MNHEY, CDR2 SVGAGI. The CDR3: CASRFGQGYGTQHF. CDR3 bases: TGTGCCAGCAGATTCGGACAGGGTTATGGGACCCAGCATTTT.

The chain joins TRBV2 to TRBJ1-2; D remains unclear. CDR3 length: 14 residues. Deletions cut 2 bases from V and 4 bases from J, with 11 bases between. Germline CDR1 is SNHLY and CDR2 is FYNNEI. The CDR3 loop reads CASSETEQFYGYTF. Here the CDR3 DNA reads TGTGCCAGCAGTGAAACAGAGCAGTTCTATGGCTACACCTTC. Combining the CDR3 with reference TRBV2 and TRBJ1-2 gives the whole variable domain EPEVTQTPSHQVTQMGQEVILRCVPISNHLYFYWYRQILGQKVEFLVSFYNNEISEKSEIFDDQFSVERPDGSNFTLKIRSTKLEDSAMYFCASSETEQFYGYTFGSGTRLTVV.

CDR3: CAWSVSEEQAFF. The CDR3 region has the DNA TGTGCCTGGAGTGTTTCAGAGGAGCAAGCTTTCTTT. The chain uses TRBV30 and TRBJ1-1; the D is unclear. The CDR3 runs 12 residues. Germline V lookup: CDR1 GTSNPN, CDR2 SVGIG (reference sequence). V gave up 0 bases and J gave up 9 bases, with 11 bases separating them.

This chain connects TRBV10-3 to TRBJ2-1, with TRBD2 as a possible D gene (6 bases). The V and J ends lost 11 bases and 1 base respectively, with 18 bases between them. The CDR3 length is 15 residues. Germline loops: CDR1 ENHRY, CDR2 SYGVKD. The CDR3 sequence: CAVHNPGLSYNEQFF. The DNA for the CDR3 is TGTGCCGTCCACAACCCGGGACTTTCCTACAATGAGCAGTTCTTC.

The rearrangement uses TRBV29-1 and TRBJ2-7; D possibly corresponds to TRBD1 (5 bases). V was shortened by 3 bases and J by 5 bases, with 11 bases between the two germline ends. The CDR3 runs 12 residues. Germline loops: CDR1 SQVTM, CDR2 ANQGSEA. In nucleotides, the CDR3 is TGCAGCGTTGATGAAGGGGTCCACGAGCAGTACTTC. It is translated as CSVDEGVHEQYF.

On this clone itself: An end of the junction differs from the germline gene, which may be a read error. The chain is built from TRBV6-1 and TRBJ2-1; TRBD2 matches at 7 bases. The CDR3 runs 15 residues. The germline V gene encodes CDR1 MNHNS and CDR2 SASEGT. This CDR3 is CASREAGSSYNEQFF. The CDR3, as DNA: TGTGCCAGCAGAGAAGCGGGGAGCTCCTACAATGAGCAGTTCTTC.

This clone was found once. V is TRBV2 and J is TRBJ1-5; D possibly corresponds to TRBD1 (6 bases). Deletions cut 6 bases from V and 4 bases from J, with 13 bases between. CDR1 is SNHLY and CDR2 is FYNNEI in the germline V gene. This CDR3 has 14 residues. For the CDR3, the DNA is TGTGCCAGCAGAGGACAGCTAACAAATCAGCCCCAGCATTTT. Translation: CASRGQLTNQPQHF.

This clone was seen once. The chain uses TRBV5-1 and TRBJ1-5; D unclear. The CDR3 length is 14 residues. CDR1 and CDR2 (germline): SGHRS, YFSETQ. Trimming cost V 2 bases and J 4 bases, with 10 bases left between them. The CDR3 loop is CASSFEGGNQPQHF. CDR3 bases: TGCGCCAGCAGCTTCGAAGGAGGGAATCAGCCCCAGCATTTT.

J is TRBJ1-1 and V is TRBV6-1; weak D call: TRBD1 (6 bases). The CDR3 covers 12 residues. The germline V gene has CDR1 MNHNS and CDR2 SASEGT. V was clipped by 11 bases and J by 5 bases, with 15 bases between them. Here the CDR3 DNA reads TGTGCCGGGCGAACAGGGAGAACTGAAGCTTTCTTT. Amino acid sequence: CAGRTGRTEAFF.

The rearrangement joins TRBV6-1 to TRBJ2-2; TRBD1 aligns across 7 bases. The J segment lost 8 bases and the V segment lost 5 bases, leaving 11 bases of the junction unmatched. This CDR3 is built from 15 residues. Germline V gives CDR1 MNHNS, CDR2 SASEGT. DNA for the CDR3: TGTGCCAGCAGTTTGACAGGGACGATTGAGGGGGAGCTGTTTTTT. Residues: CASSLTGTIEGELFF.